This TCR beta chain was observed in a study of identical twins. TCRdb reprocessed the 5' RACE reads via MiXCR and lists one record per CDR3 protein. The sample lists hundreds of thousands of distinct CDR3 sequences, 18% seen once, with roughly 14% in the top ten. The same sample was also used in a study of T cells expressing NK-cell markers.

The sequenced sample was PBMCs. The sequence came from a woman aged 18-29 years in good health.

The CDR3 DNA reads TGTGCCAGCAGCGCGAATCTGGGACTTACCTACAATGAGCAGTTCTTC. As protein: CASSANLGLTYNEQFF. The chain links TRBV7-2 to TRBJ2-1; perhaps TRBD2 as D (6 bases). Trimming took off 5 bases at V and 2 bases at J, with 16 bases between the two ends. CDR3 length equals 16 residues. From germline, CDR1 is SGHTA and CDR2 FQGNSA. Full variable domain (remainder filled in from reference TRBV7-2 and TRBJ2-1): GAGVSQSPSNKVTEKGKDVELRCDPISGHTALYWYRQSLGQGLEFLIYFQGNSAPDKSGLPSDRFSAERTGGSVSTLTIQRTQQEDSAVYLCASSANLGLTYNEQFFGPGTRLTVL.